This T cell receptor beta chain was recovered during a study of blood T cell repertoires in COVID-19. As for the study in general: The samples span acute and convalescent COVID-19 from the United States, Italy and Spain. T cells, B-cell-depleted T cells, or PBMCs provided the cDNA or gDNA that served as material.

The germline gives CDR1 SGHRS, CDR2 YFSETQ. The V segment lost 4 bases and the J segment 8 bases; nucleotides outside the gene matches: 10. CDR3 length: 15 amino acids. The assay was immunoSEQ multiplex PCR, and TCRdb's table has in-frame clones only and misses some. The data show hundreds of thousands of clones, approximately 83% seen once. The chain employs TRBV5-1 and TRBJ1-4; 8 nucleotides align to TRBD1. The specimen was peripheral blood. The receptor comes from a woman of 80 years or more with acute or convalescent COVID-19. In nucleotides, the CDR3 is TGCGCCAGCAGCCCGACAGGGGTGTTGAACGAAAAACTGTTTTTT. Encoded protein: CASSPTGVLNEKLFF. The complete variable domain, with remaining parts taken from reference TRBV5-1 and TRBJ1-4, reads KAGVTQTPRYLIKTRGQQVTLSCSPISGHRSVSWYQQTPGQGLQFLFEYFSETQRNKGNFPGRFSGRQFSNSRSEMNVSTLELGDSALYLCASSPTGVLNEKLFFGSGTQLSVL.